A selection of T cell receptor beta chains follows, all from one sample in a study of shared clonotypes between healthy human individuals. Some clones are missing from TCRdb's copy, which holds only in-frame ones; the method was immunoSEQ multiplex PCR. The data hold fewer than 1.8 million clones, with about 98.5% observed a single time. Sequenced input: naive CD4+ T cells sorted from blood. The source of these receptors is a man younger than 40 in good health. CDR3s include the opening cysteine and the closing phenylalanine or tryptophan. Each record gives: J gene, V gene, clone size, D gene, CDR3 DNA, CDR3 protein. A D gene is named only where the DNA matches it firmly. The size of a clone is reported for some rows only, either as once, few or many, or as a class for expanded clones.

TRBJ2-3 TRBV11-2 - TRBD2 TGTGCCAGCAGCACCCGTCTAGCGGGAGGCTTTTACACAGATACGCAGTATTTT CASSTRLAGGFYTDTQYF
TRBJ2-1 TRBV7-6 - TRBD2 TGTGCCAGCAGCTTAGGGGAGGGGTACAATGAGCAGTTCTTC CASSLGEGYNEQFF
TRBJ1-5 TRBV6-1 once - TGTGCCAGCAGTGATAAGGGCCCCTATAGCAATCAGCCCCAGCATTTT CASSDKGPYSNQPQHF
TRBJ1-5 TRBV15 once TRBD1 TGTGCCACCAGCAGAGATCCCAGGACAGGAAGGGGGACGCGGTTTGGACAGCCCCAGCATTTT CATSRDPRTGRGTRFGQPQHF
TRBJ2-2 TRBV29-1 - - TGCAGCGTATATACAAGGATAAACACCGGGGAGCTGTTTTTT CSVYTRINTGELFF
TRBJ2-5 TRBV5-1 - - TGCGCCAGCAGCTTGGCCGGTAAGGGAAACCAAGAGACCCAGTACTTC CASSLAGKGNQETQYF
TRBJ2-3 TRBV9 - TRBD2 TGTGCCAGCAGCTTGCCAAAGACTAGCGGGAGGGCCCTTCGGGATACGCAGTATTTT CASSLPKTSGRALRDTQYF
TRBJ2-5 TRBV28 once - TGTGCCAGCAGTTTAGCGGCGGGCCGAGAGACCCAGTACTTC CASSLAAGRETQYF
TRBJ1-2 TRBV7-2 - - TGTGCCAGCAGCTTACCGCAGAACTATGGCTACACCTTC CASSLPQNYGYTF
TRBJ2-3 TRBV10-2 - TRBD2 TGCGCCAGCAGAACAGACCGACTAGCGGGAGATACGCAGTATTTT CASRTDRLAGDTQYF
TRBJ2-6 TRBV18 - - TGTGCCAGCTCACCAAGGAGGGACGGATTCTCTGGGGCCAACGTCCTGACTTTC CASSPRRDGFSGANVLTF
TRBJ2-3 TRBV30 - - TGTGCCTGGAGTGTAAAGTGGTCTTCAGATACGCAGTATTTT CAWSVKWSSDTQYF
TRBJ2-7 TRBV5-1 - - TGCGCCAGCAGCTTGAGAGGGGACTCCTACGAGCAGTACTTC CASSLRGDSYEQYF
TRBJ2-7 TRBV10-3 - - TGTGCCATCAGTGAGGGAAATAAGGGATATGAGCAGTACTTC CAISEGNKGYEQYF
TRBJ2-7 TRBV10-1 - - TGCGCCAGCAGTGAGTCGCGGAAGCCCTCTGGAAACGAGCAGTACTTC CASSESRKPSGNEQYF
TRBJ2-1 TRBV18 - TRBD1 TGTGCCAGCTCACCACGGGACAGGTCCTCTTACAATGAGCAGTTCTTC CASSPRDRSSYNEQFF
TRBJ1-3 TRBV14 - - TGTGCCAGCAGCGAATCCAGAAACACCATATATTTT CASSESRNTIYF
TRBJ2-1 TRBV5-4 - TRBD2 TGTGCCAGCAGCTTTTCGAGGACTAGCGGTTCATACAATGAGCAGTTCTTC CASSFSRTSGSYNEQFF
TRBJ1-1 TRBV7-2 - - TGTGCCAGCAGCTCAAGGGACTCTGAAGCTTTCTTT CASSSRDSEAFF
TRBJ1-1 TRBV5-5 - TRBD1 TGTGCCAGCAGTTTTGACAGGGGAATGCGTTTTGACACTGAAGCTTTCTTT CASSFDRGMRFDTEAFF
TRBJ2-7 TRBV7-2 - - TGTGCCAGCAGCGTCACGGGGTTCCACGAGCAGTACTTC CASSVTGFHEQYF
TRBJ2-3 TRBV25-1 - - TGTGCCAGCAGTGACTTTCGGCGGGCTAGCACAGATACGCAGTATTTT CASSDFRRASTDTQYF
TRBJ2-1 TRBV7-3 - - TGTGCCAGCAGTCTCCGGCTAGCATCCTACAATGAGCAGTTCTTC CASSLRLASYNEQFF
TRBJ2-2 TRBV6-4 - TRBD1 TGTGCCAGCAGTGAGACAGGGGCCCCGAGGAACACCGGGGAGCTGTTTTTT CASSETGAPRNTGELFF
TRBJ1-2 TRBV9 - TRBD1 TGTGCCAGCAGCGTAGAACCGGGACAGGGGAGCTATGGCTACACCTTC CASSVEPGQGSYGYTF
TRBJ2-7 TRBV10-3 few - TGTGCCATCAGTGATAACTACGAGCAGTACTTC CAISDNYEQYF
TRBJ2-2 TRBV5-4 - - TGTGCCAGCAGCTTGGTGGTAGCGGCGTCTACCGGGGAGCTGTTTTTT CASSLVVAASTGELFF
TRBJ2-7 TRBV6-9 - - TGTGCCAGCAGCCATTCCCCAGGGGACAATCCCTACGAGCAGTACTTC CASSHSPGDNPYEQYF
TRBJ2-1 TRBV5-4 - TRBD2 TGTGCCAGCAGCTTAGGGACTAGCGGGACCTGGGGATACAATGAGCAGTTCTTC CASSLGTSGTWGYNEQFF
TRBJ2-1 TRBV5-6 - - TGTGCCAGCAGCTTGAACGGAGGGCCGGTGTACAATGAGCAGTTCTTC CASSLNGGPVYNEQFF
TRBJ1-1 TRBV5-1 - TRBD1 TGCGCCAGCAGCCGGGACAGCAACACTGAAGCTTTCTTT CASSRDSNTEAFF
TRBJ2-5 TRBV11-3 - - TGTGCCAGCAGCTTAGATAGGGGCAGAGGAGAGACCCAGTACTTC CASSLDRGRGETQYF
TRBJ2-7 TRBV5-1 - - TGCGCCAGCAGCTTTTCGGGGACCTACGAGCAGTACTTC CASSFSGTYEQYF
TRBJ1-3 TRBV4-1 - TRBD1 TGCGCCAGCAGCCAAGACCTCCCGGGACAGGGGCTGGGAAACACCATATATTTT CASSQDLPGQGLGNTIYF
TRBJ2-1 TRBV18 - - TGTGCCAGCTCAGGGACAAACGAGCAGTTCTTC CASSGTNEQFF
TRBJ2-5 TRBV7-2 - TRBD2 TGTGCCAGCAGCTTAGCTAGCGGGAGGCAAGAGACCCAGTACTTC CASSLASGRQETQYF
TRBJ1-1 TRBV28 - - TGTGCCAGCAGTTTAACGGGGGGCTGGGGCACTGAAGCTTTCTTT CASSLTGGWGTEAFF
TRBJ2-2 TRBV6-1 - - TGTGCCAGCAGTGAACCTGGGGCGGGCGAAAACACCGGGGAGCTGTTTTTT CASSEPGAGENTGELFF
TRBJ1-1 TRBV5-1 - - TGCGCCAGCAGCCAGGCCCCCAGGGGTCCCAACACTGAAGCTTTCTTT CASSQAPRGPNTEAFF
TRBJ1-2 TRBV15 - - TGTGCCACCAGCAGAGATATGGCAGGGCGCGGTCTGACCTATGGCTACACCTTC CATSRDMAGRGLTYGYTF
TRBJ2-1 TRBV6-1 - - TGTGCCAGCAAGGGTTCCCACAATTACAATGAGCAGTTCTTC CASKGSHNYNEQFF
TRBJ1-1 TRBV18 - - TGTGCCAGCTCACCAGGACAGTTGAACACTGAAGCTTTCTTT CASSPGQLNTEAFF
TRBJ2-7 TRBV4-1 - - TGCGCCAGCAGCCAAGTATCCTACGAGCAGTACTTC CASSQVSYEQYF
TRBJ2-1 TRBV5-1 - - TGCGCCAGCAGCAAAGGACAGCCGAGCTCCTACAATGAGCAGTTCTTC CASSKGQPSSYNEQFF
TRBJ2-2 TRBV19 once TRBD2 TGTGCCAGTAGTATAGATCTCAGACTAGCGGGAGGATACGGGGAGCTGTTTTTT CASSIDLRLAGGYGELFF
TRBJ2-7 TRBV28 - TRBD2 TGTGCCAGCAAGGTAGGGACTAGCGGGAGGGGCCCCTACGAGCAGTACTTC CASKVGTSGRGPYEQYF
TRBJ2-5 TRBV10-3 - TRBD1 TGTGCCACATACAGGGGGCGCGGAGAGACCCAGTACTTC CATYRGRGETQYF
TRBJ1-2 TRBV6-5 - - TGTGCCAGCAGTTACTCGAGGGCAGCTGCCTATGGCTACACCTTC CASSYSRAAAYGYTF
TRBJ1-1 TRBV5-6 - - TGTGCCAGCAGCACCCCGACAGTGAACACTGAAGCTTTCTTT CASSTPTVNTEAFF
TRBJ2-7 TRBV28 - - TGTGCCAGCACCGCCGGGGGAATATTCTACGAGCAGTACTTC CASTAGGIFYEQYF
TRBJ2-7 TRBV9 once - TGTGCCAGCAGCGTAGGTGCCGGTTGGGGCTACGAGCAGTACTTC CASSVGAGWGYEQYF
TRBJ2-5 TRBV11-2 - - TGTGCCAGCAGTTTCCTGCCGGGACTCAACCCCCAAGAGACCCAGTACTTC CASSFLPGLNPQETQYF